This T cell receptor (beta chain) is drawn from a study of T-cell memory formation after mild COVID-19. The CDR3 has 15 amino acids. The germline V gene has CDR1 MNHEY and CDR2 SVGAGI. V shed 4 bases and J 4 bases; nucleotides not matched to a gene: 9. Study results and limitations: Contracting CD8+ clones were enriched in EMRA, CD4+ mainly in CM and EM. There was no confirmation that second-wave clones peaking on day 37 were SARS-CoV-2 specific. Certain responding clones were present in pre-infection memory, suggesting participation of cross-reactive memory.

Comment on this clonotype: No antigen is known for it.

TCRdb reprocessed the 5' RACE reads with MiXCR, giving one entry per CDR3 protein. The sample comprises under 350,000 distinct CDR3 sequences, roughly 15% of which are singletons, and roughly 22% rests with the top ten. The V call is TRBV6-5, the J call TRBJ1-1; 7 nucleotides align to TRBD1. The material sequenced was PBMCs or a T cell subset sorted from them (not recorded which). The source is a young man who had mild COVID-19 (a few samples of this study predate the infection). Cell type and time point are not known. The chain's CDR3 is CASSSAGGWSTEAFF. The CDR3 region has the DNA TGTGCCAGCAGTTCAGCAGGGGGATGGAGCACTGAAGCTTTCTTT.